This record looks at one T cell receptor beta chain sequence and its context. Antigen unknown. The sample belongs to a study of graft-versus-host responses after intestinal transplantation. Repertoires were generated with immunoSEQ multiplex PCR, while TCRdb's copy carries only in-frame clones and drops some. The sample includes about 70,000 clones, 90% seen only once; the top ten take about 4.2%. Whole-study findings and limits: Graft-donor T cell macrochimerism coincided with high graft-versus-host to host-versus-graft clonal ratios in allografts. GvH clones were identified in recipient marrow, with some first appearing in ileum or blood.

This receptor was taken from a human donor who was the organ donor for an intestinal transplant. This material consisted of unstimulated CD8+ T cells sorted from spleen or lymph node cells, taken before transplant.

The CDR3, as DNA: TGTGCCAGCAGCCAAATTGTCACAGATACGCAGTATTTT. It is translated as CASSQIVTDTQYF. The J gene is TRBJ2-3, the V gene TRBV7-6; no firm D call. CDR3 length: 13 amino acids. The V gene's germline CDR1 is SGHVS and CDR2 FNYEAQ. The V end lost 5 bases, the J end lost 2 bases, and 8 bases lay between the germline ends. The variable domain in full, with the rest retrieved from reference TRBV7-6 and TRBJ2-3, is GAGVSQSPRYKVTKRGQDVALRCDPISGHVSLYWYRQALGQGPEFLTYFNYEAQQDKSGLPNDRFSAERPEGSISTLTIQRTEQRDSAMYRCASSQIVTDTQYFGPGTRLTVL.